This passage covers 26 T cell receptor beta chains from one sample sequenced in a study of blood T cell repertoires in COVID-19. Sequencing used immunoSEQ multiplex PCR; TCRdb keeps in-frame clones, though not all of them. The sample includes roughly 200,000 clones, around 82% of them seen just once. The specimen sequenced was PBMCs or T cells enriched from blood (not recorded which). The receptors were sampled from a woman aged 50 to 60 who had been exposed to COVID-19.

CDR3 region: CASSSLLRSSYNEQFF. CDR3 nucleotides: TGTGCCAGCAGTTCTCTCCTACGGAGCTCCTACAATGAGCAGTTCTTC. V usage is TRBV27 and J usage is TRBJ2-1; D uncertain. Germline lookup yields CDR1 MNHEY and CDR2 SMNVEV (reference sequence). The V gene lost 4 bases and the J gene lost 0 bases, with 13 bases spanning the gap. This CDR3 spans 16 amino acids.

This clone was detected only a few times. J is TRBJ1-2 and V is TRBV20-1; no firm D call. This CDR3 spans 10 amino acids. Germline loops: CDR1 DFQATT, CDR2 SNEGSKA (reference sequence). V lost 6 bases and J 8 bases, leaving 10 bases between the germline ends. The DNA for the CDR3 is TGCAGTGCCAGGAGGGTCGGCTACACCTTC. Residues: CSARRVGYTF.

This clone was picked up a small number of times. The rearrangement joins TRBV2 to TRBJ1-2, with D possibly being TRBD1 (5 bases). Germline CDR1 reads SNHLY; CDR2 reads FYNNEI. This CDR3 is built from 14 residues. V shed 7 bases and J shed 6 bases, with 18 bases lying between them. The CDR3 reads CASKGFRAGDGYTF. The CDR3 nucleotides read TGTGCCAGCAAGGGGTTTAGGGCAGGCGATGGCTACACCTTC.

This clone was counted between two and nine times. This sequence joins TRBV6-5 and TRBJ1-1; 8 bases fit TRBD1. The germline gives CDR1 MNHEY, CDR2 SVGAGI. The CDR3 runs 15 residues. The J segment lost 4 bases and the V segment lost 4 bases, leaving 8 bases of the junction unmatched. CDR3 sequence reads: CASSSPGGRSTEAFF. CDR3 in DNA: TGTGCCAGCAGTTCCCCAGGGGGCCGGAGCACTGAAGCTTTCTTT.

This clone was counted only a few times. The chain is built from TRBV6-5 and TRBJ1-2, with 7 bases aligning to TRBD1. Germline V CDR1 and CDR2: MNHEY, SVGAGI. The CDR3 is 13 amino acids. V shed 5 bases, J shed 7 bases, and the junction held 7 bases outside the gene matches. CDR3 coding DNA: TGTGCCAGCAGTATAGACAGGGCGATTGGCTACACCTTC. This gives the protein CASSIDRAIGYTF.

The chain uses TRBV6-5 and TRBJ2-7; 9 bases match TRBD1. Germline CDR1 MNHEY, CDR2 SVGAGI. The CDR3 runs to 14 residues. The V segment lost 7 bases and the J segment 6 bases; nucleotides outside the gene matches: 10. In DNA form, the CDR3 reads TGTGCCAGCATTAAAGGGACAGGGAAACCCGAGCAGTACTTC. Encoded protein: CASIKGTGKPEQYF.

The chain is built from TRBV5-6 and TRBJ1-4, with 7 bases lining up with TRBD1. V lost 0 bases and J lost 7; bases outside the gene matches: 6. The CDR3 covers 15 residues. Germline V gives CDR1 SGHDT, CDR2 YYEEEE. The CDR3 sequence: CASSLGGQWGEKLFF. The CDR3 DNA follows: TGTGCCAGCAGCTTGGGGGGACAGTGGGGTGAAAAACTGTTTTTT.

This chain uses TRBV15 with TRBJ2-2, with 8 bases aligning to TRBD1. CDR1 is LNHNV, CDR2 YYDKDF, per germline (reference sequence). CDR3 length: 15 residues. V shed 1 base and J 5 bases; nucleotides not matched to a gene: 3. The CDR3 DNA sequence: TGTGCCACCAGCAGAGGTCGGACAGGGACCGGGGAGCTGTTTTTT. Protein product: CATSRGRTGTGELFF.

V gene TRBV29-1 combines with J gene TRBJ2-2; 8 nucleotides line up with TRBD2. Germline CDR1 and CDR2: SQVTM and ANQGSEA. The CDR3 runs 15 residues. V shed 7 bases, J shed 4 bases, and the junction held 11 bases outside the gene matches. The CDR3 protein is CSAQTGGRSTGELFF. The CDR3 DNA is TGCAGCGCTCAAACGGGGGGGCGAAGCACCGGGGAGCTGTTTTTT.

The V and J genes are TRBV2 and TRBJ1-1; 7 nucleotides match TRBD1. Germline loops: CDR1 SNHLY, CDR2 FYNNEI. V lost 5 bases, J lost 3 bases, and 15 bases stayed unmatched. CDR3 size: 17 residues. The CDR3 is CASSHLTNLGGYTEAFF. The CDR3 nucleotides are TGTGCCAGCAGTCACCTCACTAACCTAGGGGGCTACACTGAAGCTTTCTTT.

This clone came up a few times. Written as DNA, the CDR3 is TGTGCCAGCAGCTTGCCACAGGTCCCCGTCGGCTACACCTTC. Amino acid sequence: CASSLPQVPVGYTF. This chain connects TRBV5-6 to TRBJ1-2; TRBD1 is a possible D gene (5 bases). CDR3 length equals 14 residues. CDR1 SGHDT and CDR2 YYEEEE come from the germline V gene. V lost 1 base and J 8 bases, leaving 15 bases between the germline ends.

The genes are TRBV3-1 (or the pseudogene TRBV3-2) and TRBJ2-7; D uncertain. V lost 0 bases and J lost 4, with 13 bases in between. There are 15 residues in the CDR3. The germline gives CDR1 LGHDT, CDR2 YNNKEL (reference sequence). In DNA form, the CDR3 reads TGTGCCAGCAGCCAAGAACCCGGGTCACCGTACGAGCAGTACTTC. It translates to CASSQEPGSPYEQYF.

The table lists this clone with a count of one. CDR3 DNA sequence: TGTGCCACCAGTGATAGAAGACAGGGTGACACCGGGGAGCTGTTTTTT. It encodes CATSDRRQGDTGELFF. The V and J genes are TRBV24-1 and TRBJ2-2; 7 bases fit TRBD1. The CDR3 covers 16 residues. The junction had 6 bases not matched to a gene; V was cut back by 3 bases and J by 3 bases. Germline loops: CDR1 KGHDR, CDR2 SFDVKD.

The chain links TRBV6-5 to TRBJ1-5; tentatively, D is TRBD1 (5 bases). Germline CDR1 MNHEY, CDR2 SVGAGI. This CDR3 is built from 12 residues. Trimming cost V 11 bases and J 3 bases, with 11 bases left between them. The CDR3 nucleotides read TGTGCCCGGGGGGGGATCAATCAGCCCCAGCATTTT. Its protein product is CARGGINQPQHF.

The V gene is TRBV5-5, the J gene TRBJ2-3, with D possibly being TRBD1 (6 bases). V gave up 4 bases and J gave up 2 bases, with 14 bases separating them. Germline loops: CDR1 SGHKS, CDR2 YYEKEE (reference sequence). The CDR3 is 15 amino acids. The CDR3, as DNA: TGTGCCAGCAGCGGGGTTGGGGGCCCCACAGATACGCAGTATTTT. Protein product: CASSGVGGPTDTQYF. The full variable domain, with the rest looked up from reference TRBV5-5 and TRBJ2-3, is DAGVTQSPTHLIKTRGQQVTLRCSPISGHKSVSWYQQVLGQGPQFIFQYYEKEERGRGNFPDRFSARQFPNYSSELNVNALLLGDSALYLCASSGVGGPTDTQYFGPGTRLTVL.

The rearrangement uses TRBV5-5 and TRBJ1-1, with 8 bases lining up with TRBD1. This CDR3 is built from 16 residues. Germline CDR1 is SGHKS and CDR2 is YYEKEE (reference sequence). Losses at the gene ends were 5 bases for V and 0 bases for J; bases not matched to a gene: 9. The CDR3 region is CASRPRTGIMNTEAFF. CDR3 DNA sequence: TGTGCCAGCAGACCCCGGACAGGGATAATGAACACTGAAGCTTTCTTT.

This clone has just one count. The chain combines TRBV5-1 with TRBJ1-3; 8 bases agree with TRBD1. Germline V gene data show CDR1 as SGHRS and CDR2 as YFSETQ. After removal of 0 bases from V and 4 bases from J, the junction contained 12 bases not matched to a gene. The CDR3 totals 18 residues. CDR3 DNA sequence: TGCGCCAGCAGCTTGGTCCAAGGGACAGGACTGTCGGGAAACACCATATATTTT. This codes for CASSLVQGTGLSGNTIYF.

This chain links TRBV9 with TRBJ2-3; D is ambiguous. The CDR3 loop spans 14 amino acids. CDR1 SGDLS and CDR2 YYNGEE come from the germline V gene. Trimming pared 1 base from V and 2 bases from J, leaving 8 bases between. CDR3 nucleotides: TGTGCCAGCAGCGTACGAGATTCCACAGATACGCAGTATTTT. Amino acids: CASSVRDSTDTQYF.

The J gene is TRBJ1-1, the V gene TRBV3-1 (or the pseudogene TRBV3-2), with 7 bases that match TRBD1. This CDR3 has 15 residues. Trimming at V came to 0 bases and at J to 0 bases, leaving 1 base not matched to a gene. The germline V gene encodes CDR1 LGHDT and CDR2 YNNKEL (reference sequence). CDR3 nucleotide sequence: TGTGCCAGCAGCCAAGAGGGACAGCTGAACACTGAAGCTTTCTTT. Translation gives CASSQEGQLNTEAFF.

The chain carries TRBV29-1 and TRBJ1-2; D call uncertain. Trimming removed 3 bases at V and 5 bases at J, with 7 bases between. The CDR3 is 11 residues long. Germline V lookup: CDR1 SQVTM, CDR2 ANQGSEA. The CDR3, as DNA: TGCAGCGTTGAGGCAGAATATGGCTACACCTTC. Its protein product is CSVEAEYGYTF.

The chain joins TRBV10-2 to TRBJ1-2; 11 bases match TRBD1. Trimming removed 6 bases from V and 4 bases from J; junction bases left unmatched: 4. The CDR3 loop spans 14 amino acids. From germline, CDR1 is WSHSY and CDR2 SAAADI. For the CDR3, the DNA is TGCGCCAGCAGCCCCGGGACAGGGGGCTATGGCTACACCTTC. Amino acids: CASSPGTGGYGYTF.

CDR3 nucleotides: TGTGCCAGCAGCTCTCTAGATACGCAGTATTTT. Translating it yields CASSSLDTQYF. The chain uses TRBV7-8 and TRBJ2-3; D remains unclear. This CDR3 has 11 residues. Germline CDR1 reads SGHVS; CDR2 reads FQNEAQ. The ends were cut back, 4 bases at V and 5 bases at J, with 4 bases in the middle.

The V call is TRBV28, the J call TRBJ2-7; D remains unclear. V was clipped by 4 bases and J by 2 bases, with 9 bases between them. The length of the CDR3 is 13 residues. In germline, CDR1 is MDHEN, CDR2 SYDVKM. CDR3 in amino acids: CASSSIYPYEQYF. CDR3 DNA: TGTGCCAGCAGTTCTATCTACCCCTACGAGCAGTACTTC.

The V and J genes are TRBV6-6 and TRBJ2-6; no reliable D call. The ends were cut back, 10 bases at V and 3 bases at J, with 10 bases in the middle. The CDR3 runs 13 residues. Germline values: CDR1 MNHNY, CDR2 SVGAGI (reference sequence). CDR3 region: CAIGGFGANVLTF. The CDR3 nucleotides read TGTGCCATCGGCGGCTTTGGGGCCAACGTCCTGACTTTC.

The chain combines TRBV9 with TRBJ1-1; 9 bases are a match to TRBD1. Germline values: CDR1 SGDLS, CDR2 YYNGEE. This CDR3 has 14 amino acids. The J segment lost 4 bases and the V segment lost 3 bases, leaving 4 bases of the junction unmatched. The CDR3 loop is CASSARGQGTEAFF. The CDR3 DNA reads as TGTGCCAGCAGCGCGAGGGGACAGGGCACTGAAGCTTTCTTT.

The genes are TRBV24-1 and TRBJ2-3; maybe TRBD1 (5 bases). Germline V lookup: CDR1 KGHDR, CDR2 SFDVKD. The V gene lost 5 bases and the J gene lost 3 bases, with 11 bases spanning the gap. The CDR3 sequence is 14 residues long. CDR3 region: CATSGRTPTDTQYF. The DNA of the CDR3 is TGTGCCACCAGTGGTCGGACACCTACAGATACGCAGTATTTT.